This T cell receptor beta chain emerged from a study of human T cells and chemical hapten exposure. Study context: In the sensitization step, 2% DPC was placed on roughly 2 cm by roughly 2 cm of upper inner arm skin. Study-level results: Expanded TCRs grouped into significantly more large CDR3 similarity clusters than controls produced.

As the library was built, unique molecular identifiers were attached to individual cDNA molecules. TCRdb recomputed calls from the RACE reads with MiXCR, one row per CDR3 protein. Among 35,000 to 50,000 distinct CDR3 sequences listed, about 8.9% were seen once. This clonotype has at least ten counts. What it binds is not known. The CDR3 loop spans 14 amino acids. Trimming removed 6 bases at V and 2 bases at J, with 8 bases between. CDR1 is LGHDT, CDR2 YNNKEL, per germline (reference sequence). This sample's time point: patch test 2, 6 weeks after DPC sensitization. Treatment indicated: therapeutic diphenylcyclopropenone sensitization with weekly scalp DPC. Non-pregnant alopecia patients aged 18 to 70, suitable for DPC therapy.

This TCR was recovered from a middle-aged woman with alopecia areata. Some clones in this sample may be carry-over from other donors' samples. Sequencing was performed on whole blood, taken in connection with sensitization to the hapten diphenylcyclopropenone (DPC). V gene TRBV3-1 combines with J gene TRBJ1-6; D perhaps matches TRBD1 (6 bases). This CDR3 reads CASRHRAYNSPLHF. CDR3 DNA: TGTGCCAGCAGACACAGGGCCTATAATTCACCCCTCCACTTT.